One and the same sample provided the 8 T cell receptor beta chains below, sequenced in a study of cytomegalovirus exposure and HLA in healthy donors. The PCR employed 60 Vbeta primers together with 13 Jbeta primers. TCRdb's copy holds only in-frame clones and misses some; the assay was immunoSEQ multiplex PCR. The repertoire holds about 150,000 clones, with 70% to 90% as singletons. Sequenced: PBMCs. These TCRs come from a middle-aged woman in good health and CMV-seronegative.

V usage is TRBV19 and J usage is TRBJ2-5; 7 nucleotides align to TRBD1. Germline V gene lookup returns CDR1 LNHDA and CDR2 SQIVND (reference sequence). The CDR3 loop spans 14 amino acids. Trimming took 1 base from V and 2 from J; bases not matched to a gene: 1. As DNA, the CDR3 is TGTGCCAGTAGTATAGGGGGACAGCAAGAGACCCAGTACTTC. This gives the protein CASSIGGQQETQYF.

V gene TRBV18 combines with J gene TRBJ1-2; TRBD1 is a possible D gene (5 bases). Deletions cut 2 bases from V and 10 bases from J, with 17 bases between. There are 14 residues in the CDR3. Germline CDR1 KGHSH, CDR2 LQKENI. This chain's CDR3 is CASSPSGRAGAYTF. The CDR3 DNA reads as TGTGCCAGCTCACCATCGGGCAGGGCAGGTGCCTACACCTTC.

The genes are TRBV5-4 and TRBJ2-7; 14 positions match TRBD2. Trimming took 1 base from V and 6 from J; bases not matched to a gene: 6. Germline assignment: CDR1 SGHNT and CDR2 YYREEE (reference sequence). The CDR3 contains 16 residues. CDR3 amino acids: CASSLSGLAGGPEQYF. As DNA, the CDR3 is TGTGCCAGCAGCTTGTCTGGACTAGCGGGAGGACCCGAGCAGTACTTC.

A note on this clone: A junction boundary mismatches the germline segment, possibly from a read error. CDR3: CASSLSLEETQYF. The CDR3 bases are TGTGCTAGCAGCTTATCTCTCGAAGAGACCCAGTACTTC. The chain carries TRBV7-7 and TRBJ2-5, with D unresolved. Per germline, CDR1 SSHAT and CDR2 FNYEAQ (reference sequence). The CDR3 runs 13 residues.

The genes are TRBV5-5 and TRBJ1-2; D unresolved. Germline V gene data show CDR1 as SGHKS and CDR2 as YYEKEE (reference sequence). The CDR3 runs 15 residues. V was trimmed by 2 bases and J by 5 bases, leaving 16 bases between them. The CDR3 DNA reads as TGTGCCAGCAGCTTCGATCTTGACTTCCGTTATGGCTACACCTTC. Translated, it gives CASSFDLDFRYGYTF.

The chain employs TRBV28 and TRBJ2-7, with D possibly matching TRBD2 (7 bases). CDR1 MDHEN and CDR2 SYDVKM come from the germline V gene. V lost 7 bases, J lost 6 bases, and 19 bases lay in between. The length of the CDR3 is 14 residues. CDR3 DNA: TGTGCCAGCATGAGGGGGGGGGCACGAGGCGAGCAGTACTTC. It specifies CASMRGGARGEQYF.

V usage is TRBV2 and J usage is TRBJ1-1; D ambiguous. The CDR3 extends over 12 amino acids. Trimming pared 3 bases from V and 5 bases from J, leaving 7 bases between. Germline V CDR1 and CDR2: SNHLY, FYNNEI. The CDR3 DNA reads TGTGCCAGCAGTGAGGCAGGAACTGAAGCTTTCTTT. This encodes CASSEAGTEAFF.

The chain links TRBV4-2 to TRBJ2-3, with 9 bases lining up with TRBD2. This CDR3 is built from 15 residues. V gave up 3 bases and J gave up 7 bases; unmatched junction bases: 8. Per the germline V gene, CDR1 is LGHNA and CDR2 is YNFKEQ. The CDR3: CASSQAGGPSNTQYF. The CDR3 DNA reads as TGTGCCAGCAGCCAGGCGGGAGGGCCTTCAAATACGCAGTATTTT.